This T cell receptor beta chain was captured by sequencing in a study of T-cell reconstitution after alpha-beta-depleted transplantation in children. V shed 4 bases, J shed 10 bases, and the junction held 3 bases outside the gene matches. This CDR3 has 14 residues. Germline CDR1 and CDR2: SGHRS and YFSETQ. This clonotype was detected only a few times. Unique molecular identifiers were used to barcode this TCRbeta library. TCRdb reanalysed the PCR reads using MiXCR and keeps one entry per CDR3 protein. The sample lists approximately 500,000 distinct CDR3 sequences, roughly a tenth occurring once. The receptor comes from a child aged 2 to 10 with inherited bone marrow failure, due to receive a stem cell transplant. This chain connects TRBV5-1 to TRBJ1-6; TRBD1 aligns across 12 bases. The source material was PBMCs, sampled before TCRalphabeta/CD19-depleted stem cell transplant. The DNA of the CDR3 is TGCGCCAGCAGCACGGGACAGGGGGCGTCACCCCTCCACTTT. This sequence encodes CASSTGQGASPLHF.